This T cell receptor (beta chain) appears in the sequencing data of a study of OX40 agonist ivuxolimab in advanced cancers. On the study more broadly: All patients had ivuxolimab intravenously every 2 weeks at 0.01 to 10 mg/kg. Prior therapy, whether anti-PD-1, anti-PD-L1 or anti-CTLA-4, was allowed, and under 50% had some. Dose-escalation subjects each had hepatocellular carcinoma, melanoma, renal cell or head and neck cancer.

In regard to this clone: Its antigen remains unknown.

Findings and caveats of the study: On average, a greater number of expanded clones characterised CD8+ T cells relative to CD4+.

Sequencing used immunoSEQ multiplex PCR; TCRdb keeps in-frame clones, though not all of them. This table holds tens of thousands of clones, 65% to 85% found once. The CDR3 has 11 residues. The germline gives CDR1 MDHEN, CDR2 SYDVKM. V was cut by 4 bases and J by 6 bases, with 6 bases left in between. This chain connects TRBV28 to TRBJ2-5; D gene unclear. The sequence was obtained from an adult with an advanced solid tumor such as melanoma, head and neck, liver or kidney cancer. Specimen: CD4+ or CD8+ T cells sorted from blood, collected in a trial of the OX40 agonist ivuxolimab. CDR3 loop: CASSYRQTQYF. In DNA, the CDR3 is TGTGCCAGCAGTTATCGGCAGACCCAGTACTTC.